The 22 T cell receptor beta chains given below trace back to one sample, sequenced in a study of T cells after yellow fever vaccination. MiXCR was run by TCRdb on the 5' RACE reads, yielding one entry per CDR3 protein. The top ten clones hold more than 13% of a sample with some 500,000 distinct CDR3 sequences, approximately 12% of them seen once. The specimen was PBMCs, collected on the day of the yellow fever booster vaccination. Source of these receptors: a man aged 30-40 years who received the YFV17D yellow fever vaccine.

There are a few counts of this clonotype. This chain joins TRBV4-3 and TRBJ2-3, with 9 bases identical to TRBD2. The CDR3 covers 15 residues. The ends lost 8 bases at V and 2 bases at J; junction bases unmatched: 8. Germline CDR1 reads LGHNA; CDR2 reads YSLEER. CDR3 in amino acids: CASPFPSGDTDTQYF. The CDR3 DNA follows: TGCGCCAGCCCCTTTCCTAGCGGGGACACAGATACGCAGTATTTT.

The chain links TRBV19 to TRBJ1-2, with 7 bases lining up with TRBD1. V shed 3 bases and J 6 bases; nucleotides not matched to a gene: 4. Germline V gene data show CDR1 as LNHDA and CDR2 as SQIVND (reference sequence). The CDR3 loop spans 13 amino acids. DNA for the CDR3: TGTGCCAGTAGTATTCCCAGGGGGAATGGCTACACCTTC. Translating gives CASSIPRGNGYTF.

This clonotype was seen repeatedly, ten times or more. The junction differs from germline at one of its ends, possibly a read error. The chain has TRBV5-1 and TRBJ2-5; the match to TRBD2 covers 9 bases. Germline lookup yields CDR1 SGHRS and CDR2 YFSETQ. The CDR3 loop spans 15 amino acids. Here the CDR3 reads CASSLAAGGQETQYF. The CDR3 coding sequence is TGTGCTAGCAGCTTAGCGGCGGGGGGGCAAGAGACCCAGTACTTC. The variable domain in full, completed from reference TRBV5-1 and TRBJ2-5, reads KAGVTQTPRYLIKTRGQQVTLSCSPISGHRSVSWYQQTPGQGLQFLFEYFSETQRNKGNFPGRFSGRQFSNSRSEMNVSTLELGDSALYLCASSLAAGGQETQYFGPGTRLLVL.

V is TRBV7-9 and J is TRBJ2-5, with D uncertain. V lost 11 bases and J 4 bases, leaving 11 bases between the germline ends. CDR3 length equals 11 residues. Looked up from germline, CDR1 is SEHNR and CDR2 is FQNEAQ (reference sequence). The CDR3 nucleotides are TGTGCCGGAGACCCTCCAGAGACCCAGTACTTC. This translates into CAGDPPETQYF. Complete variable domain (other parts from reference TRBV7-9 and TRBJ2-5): DTGVSQNPRHKITKRGQNVTFRCDPISEHNRLYWYRQTLGQGPEFLTYFQNEAQLEKSRLLSDRFSAERPKGSFSTLEIQRTEQGDSAMYLCAGDPPETQYFGPGTRLLVL.

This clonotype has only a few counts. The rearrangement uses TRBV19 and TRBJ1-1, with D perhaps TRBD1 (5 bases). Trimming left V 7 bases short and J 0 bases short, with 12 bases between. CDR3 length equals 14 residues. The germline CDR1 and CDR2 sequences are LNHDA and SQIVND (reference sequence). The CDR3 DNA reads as TGTGCCAGTAATAGGGACCGGGTGAACACTGAAGCTTTCTTT. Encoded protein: CASNRDRVNTEAFF.

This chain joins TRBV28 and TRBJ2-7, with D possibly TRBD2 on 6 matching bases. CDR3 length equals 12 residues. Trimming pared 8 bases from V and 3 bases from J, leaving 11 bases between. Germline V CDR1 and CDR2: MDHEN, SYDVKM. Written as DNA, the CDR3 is TGTGCCAGCGGGAGGTACAACTACGAGCAGTACTTC. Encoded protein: CASGRYNYEQYF.

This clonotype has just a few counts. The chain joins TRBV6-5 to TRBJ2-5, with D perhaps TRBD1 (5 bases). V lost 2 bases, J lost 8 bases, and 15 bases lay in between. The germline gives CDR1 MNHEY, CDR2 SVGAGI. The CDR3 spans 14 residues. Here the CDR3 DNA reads TGTGCCAGCAGTTACCAGGGTCGGTCAGGAACCCAGTACTTC. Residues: CASSYQGRSGTQYF.

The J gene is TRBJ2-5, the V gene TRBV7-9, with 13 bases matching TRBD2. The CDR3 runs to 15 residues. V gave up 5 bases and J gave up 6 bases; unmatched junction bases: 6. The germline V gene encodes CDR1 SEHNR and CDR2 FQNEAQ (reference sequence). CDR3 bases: TGTGCCAGCAGCGCCGGGACTAGCGGGACAAAGACCCAGTACTTC. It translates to CASSAGTSGTKTQYF.

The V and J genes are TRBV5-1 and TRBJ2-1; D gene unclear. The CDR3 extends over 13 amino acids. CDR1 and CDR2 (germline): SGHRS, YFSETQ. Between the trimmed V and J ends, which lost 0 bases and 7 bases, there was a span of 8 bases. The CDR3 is CASSLVERNEQFF. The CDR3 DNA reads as TGCGCCAGCAGCTTGGTTGAAAGGAATGAGCAGTTCTTC.

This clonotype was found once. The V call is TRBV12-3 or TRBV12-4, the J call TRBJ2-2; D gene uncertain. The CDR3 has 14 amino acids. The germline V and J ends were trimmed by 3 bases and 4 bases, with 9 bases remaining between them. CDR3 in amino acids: CASSFLAPTGELFF. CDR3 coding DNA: TGTGCCAGCAGTTTCTTGGCTCCCACCGGGGAGCTGTTTTTT.

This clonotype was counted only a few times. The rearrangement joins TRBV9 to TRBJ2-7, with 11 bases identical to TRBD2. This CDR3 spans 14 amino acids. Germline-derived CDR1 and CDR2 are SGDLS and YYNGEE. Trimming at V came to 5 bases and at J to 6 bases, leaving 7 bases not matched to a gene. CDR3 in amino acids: CASSLGLADSEQYF. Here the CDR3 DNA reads TGTGCCAGCAGTTTGGGACTAGCGGATTCCGAGCAGTACTTC.

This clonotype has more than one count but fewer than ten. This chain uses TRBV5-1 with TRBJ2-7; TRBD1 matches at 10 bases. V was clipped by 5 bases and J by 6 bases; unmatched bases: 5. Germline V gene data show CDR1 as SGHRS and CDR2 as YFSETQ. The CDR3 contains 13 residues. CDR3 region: CASRGTGESEQYF. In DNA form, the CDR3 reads TGCGCCAGCAGGGGGACAGGGGAGAGCGAGCAGTACTTC. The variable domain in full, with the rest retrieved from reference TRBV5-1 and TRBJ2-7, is KAGVTQTPRYLIKTRGQQVTLSCSPISGHRSVSWYQQTPGQGLQFLFEYFSETQRNKGNFPGRFSGRQFSNSRSEMNVSTLELGDSALYLCASRGTGESEQYFGPGTRLTVT.

Here the CDR3 reads CASSPWIRTGGMYEQYF. For the CDR3, the DNA is TGTGCCAGCTCACCATGGATTAGGACAGGTGGGATGTACGAGCAGTACTTC. The chain couples TRBV18 to TRBJ2-7; 7 bases match TRBD1. The germline V gene encodes CDR1 KGHSH and CDR2 LQKENI. Losses at the gene ends were 2 bases for V and 4 bases for J; bases not matched to a gene: 14. The CDR3 extends over 17 amino acids.

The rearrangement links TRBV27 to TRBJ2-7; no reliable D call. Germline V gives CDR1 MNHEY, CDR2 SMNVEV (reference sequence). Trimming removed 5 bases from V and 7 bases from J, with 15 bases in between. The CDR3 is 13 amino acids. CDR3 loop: CASSDVLTVEQYF. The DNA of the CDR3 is TGTGCCAGCAGTGATGTGCTAACCGTGGAGCAGTACTTC.

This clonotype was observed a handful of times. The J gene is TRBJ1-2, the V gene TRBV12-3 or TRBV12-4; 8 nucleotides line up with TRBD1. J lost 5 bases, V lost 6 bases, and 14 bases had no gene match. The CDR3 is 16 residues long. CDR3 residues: CASSSTARGLVYGYTF. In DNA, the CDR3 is TGTGCCAGCAGCTCAACGGCCAGGGGGCTGGTTTATGGCTACACCTTC.

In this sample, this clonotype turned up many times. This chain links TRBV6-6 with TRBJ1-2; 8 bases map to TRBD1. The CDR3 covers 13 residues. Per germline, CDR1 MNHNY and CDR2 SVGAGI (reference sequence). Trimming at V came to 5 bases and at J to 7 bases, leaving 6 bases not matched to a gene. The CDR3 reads CASSMTGAGGYTF. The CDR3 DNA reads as TGTGCCAGCAGTATGACAGGGGCCGGTGGCTACACCTTC.

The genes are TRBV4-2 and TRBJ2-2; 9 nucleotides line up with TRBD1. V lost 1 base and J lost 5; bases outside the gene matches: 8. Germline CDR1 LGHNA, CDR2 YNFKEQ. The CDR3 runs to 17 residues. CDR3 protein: CASSQGTGGFQTGELFF. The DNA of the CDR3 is TGTGCCAGCAGCCAAGGCACAGGGGGCTTTCAAACCGGGGAGCTGTTTTTT.

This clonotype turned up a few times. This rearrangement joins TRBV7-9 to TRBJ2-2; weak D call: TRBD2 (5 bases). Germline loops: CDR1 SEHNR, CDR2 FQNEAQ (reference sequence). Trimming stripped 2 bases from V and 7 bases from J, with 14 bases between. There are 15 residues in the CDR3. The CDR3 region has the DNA TGTGCCAGCAGCTTAACAGAGGGATCGGGCGGGGAGCTGTTTTTT. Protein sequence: CASSLTEGSGGELFF. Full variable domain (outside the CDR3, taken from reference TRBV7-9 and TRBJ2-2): DTGVSQNPRHKITKRGQNVTFRCDPISEHNRLYWYRQTLGQGPEFLTYFQNEAQLEKSRLLSDRFSAERPKGSFSTLEIQRTEQGDSAMYLCASSLTEGSGGELFFGEGSRLTVL.

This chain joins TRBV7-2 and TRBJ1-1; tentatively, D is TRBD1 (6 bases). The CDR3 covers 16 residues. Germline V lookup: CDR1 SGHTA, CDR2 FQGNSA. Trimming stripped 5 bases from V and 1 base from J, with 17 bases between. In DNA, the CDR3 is TGTGCCAGCAGCCTAAAGGGGGGCGGGAGGAACACTGAAGCTTTCTTT. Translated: CASSLKGGGRNTEAFF.

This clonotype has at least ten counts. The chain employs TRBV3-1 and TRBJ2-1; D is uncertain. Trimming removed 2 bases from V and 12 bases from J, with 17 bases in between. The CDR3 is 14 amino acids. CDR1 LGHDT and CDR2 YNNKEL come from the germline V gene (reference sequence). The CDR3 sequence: CASSQILANSGQFF. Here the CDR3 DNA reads TGTGCCAGCAGCCAAATTTTGGCTAACTCTGGGCAGTTCTTC.

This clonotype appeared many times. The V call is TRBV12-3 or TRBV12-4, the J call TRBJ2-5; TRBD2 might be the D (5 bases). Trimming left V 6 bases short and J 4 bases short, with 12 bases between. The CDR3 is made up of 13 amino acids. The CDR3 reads CASSFGGRETQYF. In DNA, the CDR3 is TGTGCCAGCAGCTTTGGAGGACGAGAGACCCAGTACTTC.

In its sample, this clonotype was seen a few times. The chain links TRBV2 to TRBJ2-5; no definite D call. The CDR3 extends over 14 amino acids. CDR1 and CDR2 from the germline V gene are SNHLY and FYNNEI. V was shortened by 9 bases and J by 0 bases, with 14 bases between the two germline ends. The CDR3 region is CASTPDQYQETQYF. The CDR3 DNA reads TGTGCCAGTACACCAGACCAGTACCAAGAGACCCAGTACTTC.